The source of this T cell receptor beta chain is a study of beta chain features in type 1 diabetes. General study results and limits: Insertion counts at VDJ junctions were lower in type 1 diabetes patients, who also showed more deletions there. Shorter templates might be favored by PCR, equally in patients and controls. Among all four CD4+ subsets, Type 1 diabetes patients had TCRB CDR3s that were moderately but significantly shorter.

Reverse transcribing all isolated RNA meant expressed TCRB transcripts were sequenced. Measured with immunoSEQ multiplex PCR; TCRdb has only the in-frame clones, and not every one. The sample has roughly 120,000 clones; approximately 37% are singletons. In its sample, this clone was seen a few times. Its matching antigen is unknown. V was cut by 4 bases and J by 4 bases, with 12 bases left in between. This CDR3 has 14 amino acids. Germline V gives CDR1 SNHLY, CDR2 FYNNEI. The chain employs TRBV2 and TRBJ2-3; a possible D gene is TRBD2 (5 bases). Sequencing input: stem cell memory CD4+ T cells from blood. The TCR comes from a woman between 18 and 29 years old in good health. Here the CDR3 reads CASSVERVPDTQYF. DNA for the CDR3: TGTGCCAGCAGTGTCGAGAGGGTGCCAGATACGCAGTATTTT.